These T cell receptor beta chains were read from a single sample in a study of blood T cell repertoires in COVID-19. This table comes from immunoSEQ multiplex PCR, and its TCRdb copy is limited to in-frame clones, with some not included. The repertoire consists of 120,000 or so clones, with over 75% occurring once and the leading ten covering about a quarter. Sequencing was carried out using peripheral blood. The source is a woman aged 80 or over with acute or convalescent COVID-19. The CDR3 runs from the conserved cysteine through the conserved F or W. The D gene is left open where the match is weak. Size tells how often a clone was seen (once, few, many) or the class of an expanded clone, and some rows leave it out.

d_gene: .; j_gene: TRBJ1-1; v_gene: TRBV19; abundance: few; CDR3nt: TGTGCCAGTAGTATAGATCCCAGGGTAACTGAAGCTTTCTTT; CDR3aa: CASSIDPRVTEAFF
d_gene: .; j_gene: TRBJ1-4; v_gene: TRBV15; abundance: .; CDR3nt: TGTGCCACCAGCGATCCCGTGACAGGTCAGGAAAAACTGTTTTTT; CDR3aa: CATSDPVTGQEKLFF
d_gene: TRBD1; j_gene: TRBJ1-1; v_gene: TRBV27; abundance: .; CDR3nt: TGTGCCAGCAGTTTATCAGGGACAGGGAACACTGAAGCTTTCTTT; CDR3aa: CASSLSGTGNTEAFF
d_gene: .; j_gene: TRBJ2-5; v_gene: TRBV5-1; abundance: .; CDR3nt: TGCGCCAGCAGCACCCAGTCCGGGGAGACCCAGTACTTC; CDR3aa: CASSTQSGETQYF
d_gene: .; j_gene: TRBJ1-4; v_gene: TRBV25-1; abundance: .; CDR3nt: TGTGCCAGCAGTGCAGGGGTCTTGAGTAATGAAAAACTGTTTTTT; CDR3aa: CASSAGVLSNEKLFF
d_gene: TRBD1; j_gene: TRBJ1-4; v_gene: TRBV5-1; abundance: .; CDR3nt: TGCGCCAGCAGCACGACAGGGACTAATGAAAAACTGTTTTTT; CDR3aa: CASSTTGTNEKLFF
d_gene: .; j_gene: TRBJ2-1; v_gene: TRBV5-1; abundance: .; CDR3nt: TGCGCCAGCAGCTTGGATCCCCAGAATGAGCAGTTCTTC; CDR3aa: CASSLDPQNEQFF
d_gene: .; j_gene: TRBJ1-2; v_gene: TRBV4-2; abundance: .; CDR3nt: TGTGCCAGCAGCCAAGAGGGAGGGGATATCTATGGCTACACCTTC; CDR3aa: CASSQEGGDIYGYTF
d_gene: TRBD1; j_gene: TRBJ2-3; v_gene: TRBV27; abundance: .; CDR3nt: TGTGCCAGCAGTTTATTCGCGACAGGGGCCCGCACGGGTACAGATACGCAGTATTTT; CDR3aa: CASSLFATGARTGTDTQYF
d_gene: .; j_gene: TRBJ1-5; v_gene: TRBV29-1; abundance: .; CDR3nt: TGCAGCGTTGTTTTCAGGGTAGGGCAGCCCCAGCATTTT; CDR3aa: CSVVFRVGQPQHF
d_gene: .; j_gene: TRBJ2-1; v_gene: TRBV4-2; abundance: .; CDR3nt: TGTGCCAGCAGCCAAGTGCGGAGACAGGTCTTCTACAATGAGCAGTTCTTC; CDR3aa: CASSQVRRQVFYNEQFF
d_gene: .; j_gene: TRBJ2-2; v_gene: TRBV3-1/TRBV3-2; abundance: .; CDR3nt: TGTGCCAGCAGCCAGGCCGGGAACAGCCGTACCGGGGAGCTGTTTTTT; CDR3aa: CASSQAGNSRTGELFF
d_gene: TRBD1; j_gene: TRBJ2-3; v_gene: TRBV5-1; abundance: .; CDR3nt: TGCGCCAGCAGCCCCCACCGGGACAGCGACACAGATACGCAGTATTTT; CDR3aa: CASSPHRDSDTDTQYF
d_gene: .; j_gene: TRBJ1-3; v_gene: TRBV9; abundance: .; CDR3nt: TGTGCCAGCAGCATAAGCTCCTCTGGAAACACCATATATTTT; CDR3aa: CASSISSSGNTIYF
d_gene: .; j_gene: TRBJ1-6; v_gene: TRBV29-1; abundance: .; CDR3nt: TGCAGCGGCAGAATTGGGGTGAAAAAGAGACAGCCCAGCGACCATTCACCCCTCCACTTT; CDR3aa: CSGRIGVKKRQPSDHSPLHF
d_gene: .; j_gene: TRBJ1-4; v_gene: TRBV7-9; abundance: .; CDR3nt: TGTGCCAGCGCCGAAACAACAACTAATGAAAAACTGTTTTTT; CDR3aa: CASAETTTNEKLFF
d_gene: .; j_gene: TRBJ2-6; v_gene: TRBV7-3; abundance: .; CDR3nt: TGTGCCAGCAGCTTAACCAGACTCTCTGGGGCCAACGTCCTGACTTTC; CDR3aa: CASSLTRLSGANVLTF
d_gene: .; j_gene: TRBJ1-3; v_gene: TRBV12-3/TRBV12-4; abundance: few; CDR3nt: TGTGCCAGCAGTGTCAGTGGAAACACCATATATTTT; CDR3aa: CASSVSGNTIYF
d_gene: TRBD1; j_gene: TRBJ2-5; v_gene: TRBV18; abundance: .; CDR3nt: TGTGCCAGCTCGCCTTTCGCGGACAGGGAGCGGGAGACCCAGTACTTC; CDR3aa: CASSPFADRERETQYF
d_gene: .; j_gene: TRBJ2-5; v_gene: TRBV5-1; abundance: .; CDR3nt: TGCGCCAGCAGCTTGGCGGCGCAGGGGTTCCAAGAGACCCAGTACTTC; CDR3aa: CASSLAAQGFQETQYF
d_gene: .; j_gene: TRBJ2-2; v_gene: TRBV18; abundance: .; CDR3nt: TGTGCCAGCTCCTATAGCAACAGGGCGAACACCGGGGAGCTGTTTTTT; CDR3aa: CASSYSNRANTGELFF
d_gene: .; j_gene: TRBJ2-4; v_gene: TRBV21-1; abundance: .; CDR3nt: TGTGCCAGCAGCGACCCAGGGGGAATAGGACTGAACATTCAGTACTTC; CDR3aa: CASSDPGGIGLNIQYF
d_gene: TRBD1; j_gene: TRBJ1-2; v_gene: TRBV9; abundance: .; CDR3nt: TGTGCCAGCAGCGTAGACGACAGGGGGCAAGGTGGCTACACCTTC; CDR3aa: CASSVDDRGQGGYTF
d_gene: TRBD1; j_gene: TRBJ1-6; v_gene: TRBV27; abundance: .; CDR3nt: TGTGCCAGCGCCACAGGGGTGGATAATTCACCCCTCCACTTT; CDR3aa: CASATGVDNSPLHF
d_gene: TRBD2; j_gene: TRBJ2-4; v_gene: TRBV12-3/TRBV12-4; abundance: .; CDR3nt: TGTGCCAGCAGTTTAACTACTAGCGGGGGGCACCTCTGG; CDR3aa: CASSLTTSGGHLW
d_gene: .; j_gene: TRBJ1-2; v_gene: TRBV7-2; abundance: once; CDR3nt: TGTGCCAGCAGCTTAGCCAGAGGGAGGAGCTATGGCTACACCTTC; CDR3aa: CASSLARGRSYGYTF
d_gene: .; j_gene: TRBJ1-2; v_gene: TRBV15; abundance: .; CDR3nt: TGTGCCATCAGAGCGGGACGGATGAACTATGGCTACACCTTC; CDR3aa: CAIRAGRMNYGYTF
d_gene: TRBD1; j_gene: TRBJ1-2; v_gene: TRBV4-1; abundance: .; CDR3nt: TGCGCCAGCAGCCAAGATCCGGACAGGGACTATGGCTACACCTTC; CDR3aa: CASSQDPDRDYGYTF